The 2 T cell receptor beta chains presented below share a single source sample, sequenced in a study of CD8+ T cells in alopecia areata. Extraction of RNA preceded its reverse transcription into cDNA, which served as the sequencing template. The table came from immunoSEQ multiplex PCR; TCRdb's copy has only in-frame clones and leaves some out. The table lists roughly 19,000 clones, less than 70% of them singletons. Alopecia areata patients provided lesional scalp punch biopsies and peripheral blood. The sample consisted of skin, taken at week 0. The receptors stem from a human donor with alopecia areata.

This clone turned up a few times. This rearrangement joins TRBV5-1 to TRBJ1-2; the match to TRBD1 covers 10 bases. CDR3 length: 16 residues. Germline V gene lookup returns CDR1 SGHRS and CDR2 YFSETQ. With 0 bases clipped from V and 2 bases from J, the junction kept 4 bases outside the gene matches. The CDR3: CASSLAPGQGNYGYTF. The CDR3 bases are TGCGCCAGCAGCTTGGCGCCGGGACAGGGGAACTATGGCTACACCTTC.

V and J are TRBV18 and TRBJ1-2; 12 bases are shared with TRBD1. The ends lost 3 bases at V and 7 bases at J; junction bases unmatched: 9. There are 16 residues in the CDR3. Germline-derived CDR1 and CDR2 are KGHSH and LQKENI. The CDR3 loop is CASSPTPGQGASGYTF. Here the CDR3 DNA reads TGTGCCAGCTCACCGACTCCGGGACAGGGGGCAAGTGGCTACACCTTC. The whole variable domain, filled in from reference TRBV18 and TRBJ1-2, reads NAGVMQNPRHLVRRRGQEARLRCSPMKGHSHVYWYRQLPEEGLKFMVYLQKENIIDESGMPKERFSAEFPKEGPSILRIQQVVRGDSAAYFCASSPTPGQGASGYTFGSGTRLTVV.